The sequence of this TCR beta chain was determined in a study of T cell changes during pregnancy in multiple sclerosis. Germline V gives CDR1 SNHLY, CDR2 FYNNEI. The CDR3 sequence is 16 residues long. Trimming removed 0 bases at V and 3 bases at J, with 14 bases between. TCRdb keeps only in-frame clones here, not all; method: immunoSEQ multiplex PCR. There are tens of thousands of clones in the sample; over 75% occur only once, and 1.7% lies in the top ten. This TCR came from a female donor with multiple sclerosis, enrolled in a pregnancy study. This chain connects TRBV2 to TRBJ2-5; D gene uncertain. Sequencing used peripheral blood, obtained in the first trimester of pregnancy. This CDR3 is CASSEAHGDLKETQYF. CDR3 DNA: TGTGCCAGCAGTGAAGCCCACGGTGACTTAAAAGAGACCCAGTACTTC.